Below, 5 T cell receptor beta chains from the same sample are listed, as sequenced in a study of a mutant IDH1 vaccine in newly diagnosed glioma. Time point indicated: week 47, end of study. Every single dose of the vaccine, 300 ug of mutant IDH1 20-mer peptide, came with topical imiquimod. For these receptors, no antigen is known. Sequencing used immunoSEQ multiplex PCR; TCRdb keeps in-frame clones, though not all of them. In the table there are 30,000 to 40,000 clones, approximately 89% of which are singletons. The source material was PBMCs, sampled from a glioma patient whose treatment included an IDH1 peptide vaccine. All receptors come from a man between 35 and 55 years old with glioma.

The rearrangement links TRBV6-5 to TRBJ1-1; D may be TRBD1 (5 bases). This CDR3 is 16 amino acids long. Germline V gene sequence: CDR1 MNHEY, CDR2 SVGAGI. V shed 0 bases and J shed 2 bases, with 13 bases lying between them. The CDR3 coding sequence is TGTGCCAGCAGTTACTCCAGCGGGACGGCCAACACTGAAGCTTTCTTT. This codes for CASSYSSGTANTEAFF.

CDR3 amino acids: CASSPWGSLPTDTQYF. CDR3 DNA: TGTGCCAGCAGCCCGTGGGGGAGTCTTCCCACAGATACGCAGTATTTT. The rearrangement uses TRBV27 and TRBJ2-3; D is possibly TRBD1 or TRBD2 (5 bases each). The CDR3 spans 16 residues. Germline assignment: CDR1 MNHEY and CDR2 SMNVEV (reference sequence). V lost 6 bases to trimming and J lost 2 bases, with 18 bases between them.

This rearrangement joins TRBV7-8 to TRBJ2-7; a possible D gene is TRBD1 (6 bases). Trimming pared 5 bases from V and 6 bases from J, leaving 14 bases between. This CDR3 is built from 13 residues. Germline assignment: CDR1 SGHVS and CDR2 FQNEAQ. CDR3 sequence: CASSRAGVGEQYF. The CDR3, as DNA: TGTGCCAGCAGCAGGGCAGGGGTGGGCGAGCAGTACTTC.

This sequence joins TRBV19 and TRBJ1-1; D not resolved. Germline values: CDR1 LNHDA, CDR2 SQIVND (reference sequence). This CDR3 is built from 14 residues. The V and J ends lost 2 bases and 6 bases respectively, with 13 bases between them. The CDR3 here is CASSIRPASPEAFF. The CDR3 DNA follows: TGTGCCAGTAGTATAAGGCCGGCGAGCCCTGAAGCTTTCTTT.

The CDR3 spells CASSGPGVTDTQYF. As DNA, the CDR3 is TGTGCCAGTAGCGGGCCTGGGGTCACAGATACGCAGTATTTT. The chain combines TRBV19 with TRBJ2-3; D is uncertain. V shed 6 bases and J shed 2 bases, with 12 bases lying between them. Per germline, CDR1 LNHDA and CDR2 SQIVND (reference sequence). CDR3 size: 14 residues. Variable domain in full (rest from reference TRBV19 and TRBJ2-3): DGGITQSPKYLFRKEGQNVTLSCEQNLNHDAMYWYRQDPGQGLRLIYYSQIVNDFQKGDIAEGYSVSREKKESFPLTVTSAQKNPTAFYLCASSGPGVTDTQYFGPGTRLTVL.